Below are 28 T cell receptor beta chains sequenced from a single sample in a study of OX40 agonist ivuxolimab in advanced cancers. The data were produced by immunoSEQ multiplex PCR, yet TCRdb's version contains in-frame clones alone and is incomplete. Of around 86,000 clones listed, more than 85% are singletons. Sequenced material: CD4+ or CD8+ T cells sorted from blood, taken in a trial of the OX40 agonist ivuxolimab. These TCRs come from an adult with an advanced solid tumor such as melanoma, head and neck, liver or kidney cancer.

The DNA of the CDR3 is TGTGCCAGCAGCGTAGACGGAGAGGGTCGCACAGATACGCAGTATTTT. It translates to CASSVDGEGRTDTQYF. This rearrangement joins TRBV9 to TRBJ2-3; possibly TRBD2 for D (5 bases). CDR1 is SGDLS and CDR2 is YYNGEE in the germline V gene. Trimming shortened V by 0 bases and J by 1 base, and 12 bases separated the two germline ends. This CDR3 has 16 residues.

The chain links TRBV6-1 to TRBJ2-1; tentatively, D is TRBD1 (5 bases). Germline V gene lookup returns CDR1 MNHNS and CDR2 SASEGT. The ends were cut back, 7 bases at V and 3 bases at J, with 10 bases in the middle. This CDR3 has 13 amino acids. DNA for the CDR3: TGTGCCAGCACCGCCGACAGCTACAATGAGCAGTTCTTC. Translated: CASTADSYNEQFF.

This chain uses TRBV10-1 with TRBJ2-7; unclear D gene. Trimming removed 3 bases from V and 0 bases from J, with 6 bases in between. This CDR3 contains 13 residues. Germline V gene sequence: CDR1 WNHNN, CDR2 SYGVQD (reference sequence). The CDR3 spells CASSDDYSYEQYF. In DNA, the CDR3 is TGCGCCAGCAGTGATGATTACTCCTACGAGCAGTACTTC.

This chain links TRBV21-1 with TRBJ1-1. TRBV21-1 is a recognized pseudogene. The CDR3 runs 12 residues. Here the CDR3 DNA reads TGTGCCCCCAGGAGCATGAACACTGAAGCTTTCTTT. Amino acid sequence: CAPRSMNTEAFF.

In nucleotides, the CDR3 is TGTGCCAGCAGTCCCTCCGGGGCAGGTCAGCCCCAGCATTTT. Residues: CASSPSGAGQPQHF. The chain uses TRBV27 and TRBJ1-5; D might be TRBD1 (5 bases). CDR1 and CDR2 from the germline V gene are MNHEY and SMNVEV (reference sequence). The CDR3 runs 14 residues. V lost 5 bases and J lost 6, with 14 bases in between.

The chain carries TRBV2 and TRBJ1-2, with 7 nucleotides matching TRBD1. Germline CDR1 reads SNHLY; CDR2 reads FYNNEI. The CDR3 loop spans 19 amino acids. After removal of 5 bases from V and 0 bases from J, the junction contained 18 bases not matched to a gene. The CDR3 loop reads CASSPRPSGTAITNYGYTF. DNA for the CDR3: TGTGCCAGCAGTCCCCGCCCCTCCGGGACAGCTATCACTAACTATGGCTACACCTTC. The variable domain in full, completed from reference TRBV2 and TRBJ1-2, reads EPEVTQTPSHQVTQMGQEVILRCVPISNHLYFYWYRQILGQKVEFLVSFYNNEISEKSEIFDDQFSVERPDGSNFTLKIRSTKLEDSAMYFCASSPRPSGTAITNYGYTFGSGTRLTVV.

The chain couples TRBV6-5 to TRBJ2-3, with D perhaps TRBD1 or TRBD2 (5 bases each). The V and J ends lost 5 bases and 2 bases respectively, with 11 bases between them. The V gene's germline CDR1 is MNHEY and CDR2 SVGAGI. This CDR3 contains 14 residues. The CDR3 protein is CASSPGDPTDTQYF. CDR3 in DNA: TGTGCCAGCAGTCCCGGGGACCCCACAGATACGCAGTATTTT.

The rearrangement links TRBV4-3 to TRBJ2-3, with 7 bases matching TRBD2. V was pared by 0 bases and J by 1 base, with 7 bases of the junction left unmatched. This CDR3 has 17 residues. Germline-derived CDR1 and CDR2 are LGHNA and YSLEER. In DNA form, the CDR3 reads TGCGCCAGCAGCCAAGATAGCCCTAGCGGTCGCACAGATACGCAGTATTTT. It specifies CASSQDSPSGRTDTQYF.

J is TRBJ1-1 and V is TRBV15; no definite D call. From germline, CDR1 is LNHNV and CDR2 YYDKDF (reference sequence). CDR3 length: 15 residues. Trimming took 0 bases from V and 1 from J, leaving 9 bases between them. CDR3 protein: CATSRDRAGNTEAFF. The CDR3, as DNA: TGTGCCACCAGCAGAGATCGGGCAGGGAACACTGAAGCTTTCTTT.

V and J are TRBV4-1 and TRBJ2-2; TRBD1 matches 10 bases. With 2 bases clipped from V and 3 bases from J, the junction kept 3 bases outside the gene matches. The germline CDR1 and CDR2 sequences are MGHRA and YSYEKL. This CDR3 has 16 residues. The CDR3 reads CASSQPGTGDTGELFF. The CDR3 region has the DNA TGCGCCAGCAGCCAACCCGGGACAGGGGACACCGGGGAGCTGTTTTTT.

This clone was found once. This rearrangement joins TRBV19 to TRBJ2-6, with 9 positions matching TRBD1. CDR1 is LNHDA, CDR2 SQIVND, per germline (reference sequence). V lost 10 bases, J lost 2 bases, and 9 bases stayed unmatched. The CDR3 length is 16 residues. CDR3 sequence: CATPGQGRTGANVLTF. The CDR3 nucleotides read TGTGCCACCCCGGGACAGGGAAGGACTGGGGCCAACGTCCTGACTTTC.

The chain links TRBV5-1 to TRBJ1-3; TRBD1 is a possible D gene (5 bases). CDR1 SGHRS and CDR2 YFSETQ come from the germline V gene. V lost 6 bases, J lost 0 bases, and 13 bases lay in between. The CDR3 is made up of 15 amino acids. CDR3 nucleotides: TGCGCCAGCACCCCGGGGGAGAGCTCTGGAAACACCATATATTTT. The encoded protein is CASTPGESSGNTIYF. Full variable domain (remainder filled in from reference TRBV5-1 and TRBJ1-3): KAGVTQTPRYLIKTRGQQVTLSCSPISGHRSVSWYQQTPGQGLQFLFEYFSETQRNKGNFPGRFSGRQFSNSRSEMNVSTLELGDSALYLCASTPGESSGNTIYFGEGSWLTVV.

The V call is TRBV19, the J call TRBJ1-2; D gene ambiguous. The CDR3 covers 15 residues. The germline CDR1 and CDR2 sequences are LNHDA and SQIVND (reference sequence). V lost 5 bases and J lost 4, with 17 bases in between. The CDR3 region is CASSATSGFVYGYTF. The CDR3 bases are TGTGCCAGTAGTGCCACTTCGGGTTTCGTCTATGGCTACACCTTC.

The V gene is TRBV28, the J gene TRBJ2-7; no definite D call. Germline CDR1 is MDHEN and CDR2 is SYDVKM. This CDR3 is built from 16 residues. V was pared by 4 bases and J by 3 bases, with 19 bases between. This chain's CDR3 is CASSSPSTKDGYEQYF. DNA for the CDR3: TGTGCCAGCAGTTCCCCCTCCACCAAGGACGGCTACGAGCAGTACTTC.

The V call is TRBV11-2, the J call TRBJ1-5, with D perhaps matching TRBD1 (6 bases). The V gene lost 5 bases and the J gene lost 7 bases, with 12 bases spanning the gap. The CDR3 is 13 residues long. Germline CDR1 reads SGHAT; CDR2 reads FQNNGV. CDR3 coding DNA: TGTGCCAGCAGCCACAGGGAGCACCAGCCCCAGCATTTT. Translating it yields CASSHREHQPQHF.

The rearrangement links TRBV19 to TRBJ1-2; 9 positions match TRBD1. Germline CDR1 and CDR2: LNHDA and SQIVND (reference sequence). Losses at the gene ends were 5 bases for V and 8 bases for J; bases not matched to a gene: 12. CDR3 length: 15 amino acids. The CDR3 DNA sequence: TGTGCCAGTAGTGTCTTCCCCGGGACAGGGAGCGGCTACACCTTC. Translated: CASSVFPGTGSGYTF. Filled out from reference TRBV19 and TRBJ1-2, the complete variable domain reads DGGITQSPKYLFRKEGQNVTLSCEQNLNHDAMYWYRQDPGQGLRLIYYSQIVNDFQKGDIAEGYSVSREKKESFPLTVTSAQKNPTAFYLCASSVFPGTGSGYTFGSGTRLTVV.

The V gene is TRBV14, the J gene TRBJ2-1; D possibly corresponds to TRBD1 (5 bases). The germline V gene encodes CDR1 SGHDN and CDR2 FVKESK. The CDR3 consists of 14 residues. The V and J ends lost 0 bases and 4 bases respectively, with 7 bases between them. CDR3 nucleotide sequence: TGTGCCAGCAGCCAAGAGACAGTTTACAATGAGCAGTTCTTC. Protein: CASSQETVYNEQFF.

The chain is built from TRBV7-9 and TRBJ2-1, with TRBD1 as a possible D gene (6 bases). The CDR3 totals 16 residues. CDR1 SEHNR and CDR2 FQNEAQ come from the germline V gene (reference sequence). The V end lost 5 bases, the J end lost 5 bases, and 19 bases lay between the germline ends. CDR3 in DNA: TGTGCCAGCAGCCCACGGGACACTGGAATTGACAATGAGCAGTTCTTC. Translation gives CASSPRDTGIDNEQFF.

The chain recombines TRBV7-9 with TRBJ2-3, with D possibly being TRBD1 (5 bases). V lost 5 bases and J lost 0, with 12 bases in between. The germline V gene has CDR1 SEHNR and CDR2 FQNEAQ (reference sequence). The CDR3 spans 15 residues. CDR3 coding DNA: TGTGCCAGCAGCGCAGGGCCGGATAGCACAGATACGCAGTATTTT. Its translation: CASSAGPDSTDTQYF.

There are a few counts of this clone. The chain has TRBV11-2 and TRBJ1-6; D not certain. CDR1 SGHAT and CDR2 FQNNGV come from the germline V gene. V was clipped by 5 bases and J by 11 bases, with 19 bases between them. There are 15 residues in the CDR3. The CDR3 here is CASSAGRLGWPPLHF. Written as DNA, the CDR3 is TGTGCCAGCAGCGCGGGGAGGTTGGGCTGGCCACCCCTCCACTTT.

The chain recombines TRBV7-9 with TRBJ2-3; 8 nucleotides line up with TRBD2. Per the germline V gene, CDR1 is SEHNR and CDR2 is FQNEAQ (reference sequence). V lost 2 bases, J lost 0 bases, and 1 base stayed unmatched. The CDR3 contains 15 residues. The CDR3 DNA follows: TGTGCCAGCAGCTTACCTAGCGGGAGCACAGATACGCAGTATTTT. Its protein product is CASSLPSGSTDTQYF.

This sequence joins TRBV19 and TRBJ1-1; 11 bases are a match to TRBD1. Germline V gene lookup returns CDR1 LNHDA and CDR2 SQIVND (reference sequence). Trimming removed 5 bases from V and 6 bases from J; junction bases left unmatched: 2. The CDR3 covers 13 residues. The CDR3 DNA reads TGTGCCAGTAGTTTGGGACAGGGGGCTGAAGCTTTCTTT. Its translation: CASSLGQGAEAFF.

This clone was counted a single time. This chain links TRBV4-1 with TRBJ1-6, with 7 bases matching TRBD1. J was trimmed by 10 bases and V by 2 bases; bases with no gene match: 11. Germline V gene data show CDR1 as MGHRA and CDR2 as YSYEKL. The CDR3 loop spans 16 amino acids. The CDR3 sequence is CASSQFRTGGESPLHF. The CDR3 DNA is TGCGCCAGCAGCCAATTCCGGACAGGCGGAGAATCACCCCTCCACTTT.

The J gene is TRBJ2-2, the V gene TRBV5-1, with D perhaps TRBD1 (6 bases). Deletions cut 4 bases from V and 4 bases from J, with 14 bases between. Germline V gene sequence: CDR1 SGHRS, CDR2 YFSETQ. There are 15 residues in the CDR3. The CDR3 reads CASSPWDTATGELFF. CDR3 sequence (DNA): TGCGCCAGCAGCCCCTGGGACACGGCCACCGGGGAGCTGTTTTTT.

The chain recombines TRBV27 with TRBJ2-7, with D possibly TRBD2 on 5 matching bases. Germline-derived CDR1 and CDR2 are MNHEY and SMNVEV (reference sequence). V was trimmed by 2 bases and J by 5 bases, leaving 10 bases between them. The CDR3 is 13 amino acids. CDR3 in amino acids: CASSLLGLHEQYF. In DNA, the CDR3 is TGTGCCAGCAGTTTACTCGGACTGCACGAGCAGTACTTC.

This clone showed up just once. The rearrangement joins TRBV7-2 to TRBJ2-7; a weak D match, TRBD2 (6 bases). Germline V CDR1 and CDR2: SGHTA, FQGNSA. V was clipped by 5 bases and J by 6 bases, with 14 bases between them. This CDR3 has 13 residues. CDR3 amino acids: CASSPGLRAEQYF. The CDR3 DNA reads TGTGCCAGCAGCCCCGGACTACGTGCCGAGCAGTACTTC.

The sample holds one count of this clone. The chain employs TRBV15 and TRBJ2-5; possible D gene TRBD1, 6 bases. Looked up from germline, CDR1 is LNHNV and CDR2 is YYDKDF (reference sequence). The CDR3 sequence is 14 residues long. V was clipped by 2 bases and J by 2 bases, with 9 bases between them. The CDR3 DNA sequence: TGTGCCACCAGCAGATGGACAGAGCAAGAGACCCAGTACTTC. This translates into CATSRWTEQETQYF.

The CDR3 DNA reads as TGCGCCAGCAGCCAAGATGGAGGCGGGATTGAGTCAGATACGCAGTATTTT. Translation: CASSQDGGGIESDTQYF. This chain joins TRBV4-3 and TRBJ2-3; D may be TRBD2 (6 bases). V dropped 0 bases and J dropped 4 bases, with 17 bases sitting between them. Germline V gene lookup returns CDR1 LGHNA and CDR2 YSLEER. The CDR3 contains 17 residues.